These 31 T cell receptor beta chains were sequenced from one sample in a study of T cell repertoires in cytomegalovirus infection. TCRdb re-derived calls from the reads in MiXCR, one entry per CDR3 protein. In the table there are fewer than 550,000 distinct CDR3 sequences, 26% of which are singletons. Sequenced material: PBMCs. The receptors here all came from a human donor in good health (CMV status not recorded). Some clones in this sample may be carry-over from other donors' samples.

CDR3 protein: CATSRITGPDSVFF. CDR3 in DNA: TGTGCCACCAGCAGAATCACGGGCCCAGACTCCGTGTTCTTC. The chain joins TRBV15 to TRBJ2-1, with unresolved D. CDR1 and CDR2 (germline): LNHNV, YYDKDF (reference sequence). The CDR3 totals 14 residues. V was pared by 2 bases and J by 15 bases, with 20 bases between. Complete variable domain (other parts from reference TRBV15 and TRBJ2-1): DAMVIQNPRYQVTQFGKPVTLSCSQTLNHNVMYWYQQKSSQAPKLLFHYYDKDFNNEADTPDNFQSRRPNTSFCFLDIRSPGLGDTAMYLCATSRITGPDSVFFGPGTRLTVL.

This chain connects TRBV6-6 to TRBJ2-3; TRBD2 might be the D (6 bases). Trimming took 5 bases from V and 2 from J, leaving 17 bases between them. Germline assignment: CDR1 MNHNY and CDR2 SVGAGI (reference sequence). The CDR3 loop spans 16 amino acids. DNA of the CDR3: TGTGCCAGCAGTCACACTCCGGCGGACTACACAGATACGCAGTATTTT. It specifies CASSHTPADYTDTQYF.

This chain joins TRBV4-1 and TRBJ2-1, with TRBD2 identical over 7 bases. This CDR3 comprises 15 residues. The trim removed 3 bases at V and 8 bases at J, leaving 10 bases unmatched. Germline loops: CDR1 MGHRA, CDR2 YSYEKL. The CDR3 DNA follows: TGCGCCAGCAGCCACTTCGGGACCGCGGGGGATGAGCAGTTCTTC. This gives the protein CASSHFGTAGDEQFF.

The chain links TRBV28 to TRBJ1-1, with TRBD1 as a possible D gene (5 bases). The germline V gene encodes CDR1 MDHEN and CDR2 SYDVKM. V lost 6 bases, J lost 8 bases, and 10 bases lay in between. The CDR3 extends over 11 amino acids. CDR3: CASRTREEAFF. Here the CDR3 DNA reads TGTGCCAGCAGGACCAGGGAGGAAGCTTTCTTT.

This clonotype was seen a few times. The rearrangement joins TRBV11-2 to TRBJ2-7; unclear D gene. This CDR3 has 12 residues. V shed 0 bases and J shed 3 bases, with 3 bases lying between them. Germline CDR1 is SGHAT and CDR2 is FQNNGV. As DNA, the CDR3 is TGTGCCAGCAGCTTAGACTTCTACGAGCAGTACGTC. Protein product: CASSLDFYEQYV.

The chain joins TRBV28 to TRBJ1-1; the D is unclear. Trimming cost V 3 bases and J 5 bases, with 13 bases left between them. Per the germline V gene, CDR1 is MDHEN and CDR2 is SYDVKM. This CDR3 has 14 residues. In DNA, the CDR3 is TGTGCCAGCAGTTTGAGCATGCCCCCAACTGAAGCTTTCTTT. Translating gives CASSLSMPPTEAFF.

The V gene is TRBV2, the J gene TRBJ2-2, with TRBD1 identical over 9 bases. Germline CDR1 is SNHLY and CDR2 is FYNNEI. The CDR3 covers 15 residues. Germline trimming cut 1 base from V and 5 bases from J; bases unmatched to any gene: 2. The CDR3 nucleotides read TGTGCCAGCAGTGAAGACAGGGGGCATACCGGGGAGCTGTTTTTT. Translated, it gives CASSEDRGHTGELFF.

This clonotype occurred a few times. This chain connects TRBV20-1 to TRBJ1-3; perhaps TRBD1 as D (5 bases). V was shortened by 3 bases and J by 4 bases, with 7 bases between the two germline ends. This CDR3 comprises 12 residues. Germline V gives CDR1 DFQATT, CDR2 SNEGSKA (reference sequence). CDR3 in DNA: TGCAGTGCTAGCAGGGCCGGAAACACCATATATTTT. Translation: CSASRAGNTIYF.

This clonotype was recorded at least ten times. The gene calls are TRBV7-8 and TRBJ2-4, with D possibly being TRBD1 (6 bases). Trimming cost V 5 bases and J 9 bases, with 20 bases left between them. The germline V gene encodes CDR1 SGHVS and CDR2 FQNEAQ. This CDR3 is 15 amino acids long. The CDR3 protein is CASSRSTQGGGIQYF. The CDR3 bases are TGTGCCAGCAGCCGATCCACACAGGGCGGCGGCATTCAGTACTTC.

A few counts support this clonotype. The chain has TRBV19 and TRBJ1-2, with unresolved D. The CDR3 contains 13 residues. With 6 bases removed from V and 4 bases from J, the gap between germline ends came to 12 bases. In germline, CDR1 is LNHDA, CDR2 SQIVND (reference sequence). The CDR3 nucleotides read TGTGCCAGTAGGCCCGGTGGAGGCTATGGCTACACCTTC. This gives the protein CASRPGGGYGYTF.

In this sample, this clonotype turned up a few times. J is TRBJ2-3 and V is TRBV6-2 or TRBV6-3; 11 bases are a match to TRBD2. CDR3 size: 17 residues. V was clipped by 11 bases and J by 4 bases; unmatched bases: 17. CDR1 and CDR2 from the germline V gene are MNHEY and SVGEGT. The CDR3 loop reads CAGAPSSSSGRSDTQYF. CDR3 sequence (DNA): TGTGCCGGAGCGCCCTCGAGCTCTAGCGGGAGGTCAGATACGCAGTATTTT.

Turning to this clonotype: A much larger clone lies a single base off, so this may be a read error. V usage is TRBV7-2 and J usage is TRBJ2-3; D may be TRBD2 (5 bases). The CDR3 runs 15 residues. V was trimmed by 6 bases and J by 1 base, leaving 14 bases between them. The germline CDR1 and CDR2 sequences are SGHTA and FQGNSA. CDR3 nucleotides: TGTGCCAGCAGTTTATCGGGAATCCGCACAGATACGCAGTATTTT. It is translated as CASSLSGIRTDTQYF.

This clonotype was detected ten times or more. The genes are TRBV7-2 and TRBJ2-1, with D maybe TRBD2 (5 bases). CDR3 length: 14 amino acids. Deletions cut 4 bases from V and 6 bases from J, with 13 bases between. The germline gives CDR1 SGHTA, CDR2 FQGNSA. The CDR3 reads CASSSGGSANEQFF. The CDR3 nucleotides are TGTGCCAGCAGCTCCGGCGGGTCTGCCAATGAGCAGTTCTTC.

This clonotype was counted a few times. The chain recombines TRBV7-8 with TRBJ2-5; D is ambiguous. Deletions cut 5 bases from V and 2 bases from J, with 9 bases between. Germline values: CDR1 SGHVS, CDR2 FQNEAQ. The CDR3 loop spans 13 amino acids. The DNA of the CDR3 is TGTGCCAGCAGCGTCGGAACTCAAGAGACCCAGTACTTC. It translates to CASSVGTQETQYF. The entire variable domain, with the rest obtained from reference TRBV7-8 and TRBJ2-5, is as follows: GAGVSQSPRYKVAKRGQDVALRCDPISGHVSLFWYQQALGQGPEFLTYFQNEAQLDKSGLPSDRFFAERPEGSVSTLKIQRTQQEDSAVYLCASSVGTQETQYFGPGTRLLVL.

In its sample, this clonotype was seen a few times. J is TRBJ1-5 and V is TRBV30; weak D call: TRBD1 (6 bases). The CDR3 covers 16 residues. Germline loops: CDR1 GTSNPN, CDR2 SVGIG (reference sequence). V gave up 3 bases and J gave up 0 bases, with 15 bases separating them. The chain's CDR3 is CAWSGGSPLSNQPQHF. CDR3 coding DNA: TGTGCCTGGAGCGGGGGCAGCCCCCTTAGCAATCAGCCCCAGCATTTT.

This clonotype was found many times. The J gene is TRBJ2-1, the V gene TRBV7-2, with D hard to call. Per germline, CDR1 SGHTA and CDR2 FQGNSA. This CDR3 is built from 11 residues. The germline V and J ends were trimmed by 5 bases and 6 bases, with 5 bases remaining between them. The CDR3 DNA is TGTGCCAGCAGCAACGCCAATGAGCAGTTCTTC. It yields the protein CASSNANEQFF.

This sequence joins TRBV5-5 and TRBJ2-6; 9 positions match TRBD1. Looked up from germline, CDR1 is SGHKS and CDR2 is YYEKEE (reference sequence). The CDR3 sequence is 17 residues long. The junction had 6 bases not matched to a gene; V was cut back by 4 bases and J by 1 base. CDR3 bases: TGTGCCAGCAGCAACGGACAGGGGAGGTCTGGGGCCAACGTCCTGACTTTC. Its protein product is CASSNGQGRSGANVLTF.

The chain carries TRBV7-2 and TRBJ2-7; D ambiguous. Per the germline V gene, CDR1 is SGHTA and CDR2 is FQGNSA. Trimming cost V 6 bases and J 3 bases, with 12 bases left between them. This CDR3 is built from 13 residues. The CDR3 protein is CASRAPDRYEQYF. In DNA, the CDR3 is TGTGCCAGCAGGGCCCCCGACCGCTACGAGCAGTACTTC.

The chain combines TRBV6-1 with TRBJ2-3, with TRBD2 matching 11 bases. This CDR3 has 17 residues. The germline gives CDR1 MNHNS, CDR2 SASEGT. The V gene end was trimmed by 2 bases and the J gene end by 6 bases; junction bases not matched to a gene: 10. In nucleotides, the CDR3 is TGTGCCAGCAGTGAAAGCGAGACTAGCGGGAAGGGGGATACGCAGTATTTT. It specifies CASSESETSGKGDTQYF.

This clonotype was observed a few times. This chain links TRBV28 with TRBJ2-1, with 7 bases that match TRBD1. The CDR3 loop spans 16 amino acids. V shed 10 bases and J 3 bases; nucleotides not matched to a gene: 15. The germline V gene encodes CDR1 MDHEN and CDR2 SYDVKM. In DNA form, the CDR3 reads TGTGCCACCCTTGCGCCTATTTGGGACAGCTACAATGAGCAGTTCTTC. Translation gives CATLAPIWDSYNEQFF. Filled out from reference TRBV28 and TRBJ2-1, the complete variable domain reads DVKVTQSSRYLVKRTGEKVFLECVQDMDHENMFWYRQDPGLGLRLIYFSYDVKMKEKGDIPEGYSVSREKKERFSLILESASTNQTSMYLCATLAPIWDSYNEQFFGPGTRLTVL.

The chain uses TRBV6-6 and TRBJ2-5; no clear D. The CDR3 is 12 residues long. The germline gives CDR1 MNHNY, CDR2 SVGAGI (reference sequence). V lost 5 bases and J 5 bases, leaving 9 bases between the germline ends. In DNA, the CDR3 is TGTGCCAGCAGTGTTCCAACGGAGACCCAGTACTTC. Amino acids: CASSVPTETQYF.

This clonotype has a handful of counts. This chain connects TRBV12-3 or TRBV12-4 to TRBJ2-3; D may be TRBD2 (6 bases). The CDR3 has 16 residues. V was shortened by 6 bases and J by 2 bases, with 18 bases between the two germline ends. The DNA for the CDR3 is TGTGCCAGCAGCAAATCATTACGGGACTCCACAGATACGCAGTATTTT. Its protein product is CASSKSLRDSTDTQYF.

V and J are TRBV19 and TRBJ1-1; D is uncertain. Germline V gene data show CDR1 as LNHDA and CDR2 as SQIVND (reference sequence). CDR3 length equals 12 residues. V gave up 1 base and J gave up 6 bases, with 6 bases separating them. The CDR3 protein is CASSIGGPEAFF. The CDR3 nucleotides are TGTGCCAGTAGTATAGGCGGGCCTGAAGCTTTCTTT.

This chain links TRBV29-1 with TRBJ2-1; possibly TRBD1 for D (6 bases). The germline V and J ends were trimmed by 5 bases and 8 bases, with 16 bases remaining between them. Germline CDR1 and CDR2: SQVTM and ANQGSEA. The CDR3 runs to 13 residues. The DNA for the CDR3 is TGCAGCGTTCTTAGGGGGTTGGGGGATGAGCAGTTCTTC. Protein sequence: CSVLRGLGDEQFF.

This clonotype has a count of ten or more. The V call is TRBV7-2, the J call TRBJ2-5; 10 nucleotides line up with TRBD1. CDR1 is SGHTA, CDR2 FQGNSA, per germline. CDR3 length: 15 residues. Trimming took 3 bases from V and 0 from J; bases not matched to a gene: 1. This CDR3 reads CASSLDRGYQETQYF. CDR3 nucleotides: TGTGCCAGCAGCTTGGACAGGGGGTACCAAGAGACCCAGTACTTC.

There are many counts of this clonotype. This chain links TRBV7-2 with TRBJ2-1; TRBD2 might be the D (5 bases). CDR1 is SGHTA, CDR2 FQGNSA, per germline. The CDR3 loop spans 17 amino acids. Between the trimmed V and J ends, which lost 0 bases and 8 bases, there was a span of 20 bases. The CDR3 loop reads CASSLARVGIAIYEQFF. The CDR3 DNA reads TGTGCCAGCAGCTTAGCGCGGGTGGGAATCGCTATCTATGAGCAGTTCTTC.

This clonotype occurred many times. The chain recombines TRBV7-2 with TRBJ1-2; the D gene is possibly TRBD1 (5 bases). Trimming removed 4 bases from V and 3 bases from J, with 9 bases in between. CDR3 length: 13 amino acids. Germline V gene data show CDR1 as SGHTA and CDR2 as FQGNSA. The CDR3 bases are TGTGCCAGCAGCTCGGACAACTACTATGGCTACACCTTC. This encodes CASSSDNYYGYTF.

The chain couples TRBV20-1 to TRBJ2-7, with D perhaps TRBD1 (5 bases). CDR3 length equals 13 residues. Germline assignment: CDR1 DFQATT and CDR2 SNEGSKA (reference sequence). Trimming stripped 6 bases from V and 6 bases from J, with 18 bases between. The CDR3 loop is CSAPMRQIPEQYV. In nucleotides, the CDR3 is TGCAGTGCGCCCATGAGACAGATCCCCGAGCAGTACGTC.

V is TRBV7-9 and J is TRBJ2-7, with 11 bases lining up with TRBD2. CDR1 SEHNR and CDR2 FQNEAQ come from the germline V gene (reference sequence). The CDR3 loop spans 14 amino acids. J was trimmed by 6 bases and V by 4 bases; bases with no gene match: 5. The chain's CDR3 is CASSSSLAGVEQYV. CDR3 sequence (DNA): TGTGCCAGCAGCTCCTCACTAGCGGGAGTCGAGCAGTACGTC.

This clonotype was observed many times. This sequence joins TRBV7-2 and TRBJ2-3; TRBD2 aligns across 10 bases. V was pared by 5 bases and J by 2 bases, with 7 bases of the junction left unmatched. Germline V gene sequence: CDR1 SGHTA, CDR2 FQGNSA. The CDR3 contains 16 residues. The chain's CDR3 is CASSPRLAGSTDTQYF. CDR3 coding DNA: TGTGCCAGCAGCCCCCGACTAGCGGGCTCCACAGATACGCAGTATTTT.

This clonotype was detected only a few times. The rearrangement joins TRBV7-9 to TRBJ2-3; 7 nucleotides align to TRBD2. Trimming removed 3 bases from V and 2 bases from J; junction bases left unmatched: 5. The CDR3 spans 15 residues. Germline lookup yields CDR1 SEHNR and CDR2 FQNEAQ (reference sequence). The CDR3 nucleotides are TGTGCCAGCAGCTTCGGCGGGAGCCCCACAGATACGCAGTATTTT. Its protein is CASSFGGSPTDTQYF.